This T cell receptor (beta chain) was sequenced for a study of identical twins. Study results and limitations: In monozygotic twins, models underestimated the sharing of out-of-frame TCR alpha.

TCRdb analysed the 5' RACE reads with MiXCR anew, one entry per CDR3 protein. The data show 400,000 to 500,000 distinct CDR3 sequences, with approximately 14% seen just once and approximately 0.98% held by the top ten. This clonotype was detected a few times. Its target is unknown. Trimming removed 0 bases from V and 6 bases from J; junction bases left unmatched: 4. Germline values: CDR1 KGHSH, CDR2 LQKENI. CDR3 length: 15 amino acids. The data also belong to a second study, concerning yellow fever vaccine responses in identical twins.

The sample consisted of CD4+ T cells sorted from blood. The receptor was isolated from a woman between 18 and 30 years old in good health. V and J are TRBV18 and TRBJ2-1; 8 nucleotides match TRBD1. CDR3 amino acids: CASSPPGQDTNEQFF. The DNA for the CDR3 is TGTGCCAGCTCACCACCGGGACAGGATACCAATGAGCAGTTCTTC.